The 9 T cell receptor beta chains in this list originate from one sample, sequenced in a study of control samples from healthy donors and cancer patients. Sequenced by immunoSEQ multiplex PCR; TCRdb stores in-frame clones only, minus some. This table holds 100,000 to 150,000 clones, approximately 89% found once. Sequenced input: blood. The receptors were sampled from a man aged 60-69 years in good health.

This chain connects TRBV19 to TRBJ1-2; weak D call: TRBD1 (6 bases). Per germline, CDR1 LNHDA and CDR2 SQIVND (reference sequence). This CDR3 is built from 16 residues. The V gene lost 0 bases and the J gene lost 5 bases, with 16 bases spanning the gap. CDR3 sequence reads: CASSIDTGQRLYGYTF. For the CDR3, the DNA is TGTGCCAGTAGTATAGATACTGGACAGCGCCTTTATGGCTACACCTTC.

The DNA for the CDR3 is TGTGCCAGCAGCTTAGTACAGGGCTCCTATGGCTACACCTTC. Translating it yields CASSLVQGSYGYTF. The gene calls are TRBV7-2 and TRBJ1-2; the D gene is possibly TRBD1 (6 bases). The CDR3 sequence is 14 residues long. Looked up from germline, CDR1 is SGHTA and CDR2 is FQGNSA. The V end was cut by 1 base, the J end by 4 bases, with 10 bases between.

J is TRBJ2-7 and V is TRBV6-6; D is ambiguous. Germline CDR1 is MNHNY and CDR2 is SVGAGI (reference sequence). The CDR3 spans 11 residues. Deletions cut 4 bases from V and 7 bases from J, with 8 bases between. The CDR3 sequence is CASSWTVEQYF. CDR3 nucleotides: TGTGCCAGCAGTTGGACGGTGGAGCAGTACTTC.

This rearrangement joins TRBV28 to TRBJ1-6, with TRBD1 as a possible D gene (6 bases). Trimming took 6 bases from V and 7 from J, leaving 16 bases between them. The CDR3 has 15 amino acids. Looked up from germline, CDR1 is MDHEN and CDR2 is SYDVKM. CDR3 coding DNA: TGTGCCAGCAGATTCTCAGGGGCACGGAATTCACCCCTCCACTTT. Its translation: CASRFSGARNSPLHF.

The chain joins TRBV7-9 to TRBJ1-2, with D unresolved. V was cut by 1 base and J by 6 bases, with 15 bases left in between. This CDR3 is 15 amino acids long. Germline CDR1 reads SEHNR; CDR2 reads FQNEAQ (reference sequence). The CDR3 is CASSLVREPLDGYTF. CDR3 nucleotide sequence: TGTGCCAGCAGCTTAGTTCGTGAGCCCTTGGATGGCTACACCTTC.

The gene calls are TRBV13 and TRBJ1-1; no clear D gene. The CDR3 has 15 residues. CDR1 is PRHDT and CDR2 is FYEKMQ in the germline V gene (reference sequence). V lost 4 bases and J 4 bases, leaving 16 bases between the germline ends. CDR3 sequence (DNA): TGTGCCAGCAGCTCTTGGGCAGAACCGGGCACTGAAGCTTTCTTT. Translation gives CASSSWAEPGTEAFF.

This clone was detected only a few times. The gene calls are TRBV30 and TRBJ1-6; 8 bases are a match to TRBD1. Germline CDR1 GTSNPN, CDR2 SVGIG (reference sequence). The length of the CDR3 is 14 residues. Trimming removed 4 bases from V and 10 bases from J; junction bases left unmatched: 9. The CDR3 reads CAWTQTGVGSPLHF. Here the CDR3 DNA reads TGTGCCTGGACTCAGACAGGGGTTGGATCACCCCTCCACTTT.

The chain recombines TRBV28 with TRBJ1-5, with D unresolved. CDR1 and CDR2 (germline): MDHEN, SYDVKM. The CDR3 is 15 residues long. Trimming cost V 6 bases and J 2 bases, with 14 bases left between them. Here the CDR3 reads CASSLYSVRNQPQHF. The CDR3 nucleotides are TGTGCCAGCAGCCTTTACTCCGTGCGCAATCAGCCCCAGCATTTT.

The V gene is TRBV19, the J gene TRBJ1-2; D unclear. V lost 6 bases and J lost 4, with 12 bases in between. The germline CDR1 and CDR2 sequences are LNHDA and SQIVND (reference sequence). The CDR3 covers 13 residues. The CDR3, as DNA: TGTGCCAGTAGAGTCCAGTTGGGCTATGGCTACACCTTC. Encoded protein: CASRVQLGYGYTF.